This T cell receptor (beta chain) originates from a study of cytomegalovirus exposure and HLA in healthy donors. About the study: It was reported in a later analysis that the same platform had been used for the 110 or so validation repertoires as for the roughly 700 first-cohort repertoires.

The donors were members of the approximately 120-subject validation cohort (separate from the approximately 670-subject first cohort). As for this clone: Its antigen remains unidentified.

The CDR3 is 15 amino acids. Germline V gene lookup returns CDR1 LNHDA and CDR2 SQIVND (reference sequence). The V segment lost 7 bases and the J segment 3 bases; nucleotides outside the gene matches: 11. TCRdb's table, derived via immunoSEQ multiplex PCR, lists solely in-frame clones and lacks some. The sample yields under 300,000 clones, approximately 86% seen once. General study results and limits: Associated with cytomegalovirus, according to the listing, were 164 TCR beta chains.

This TCR came from a woman aged 30 to 39 in good health and CMV-seropositive. The sample taken for sequencing was PBMCs. V and J are TRBV19 and TRBJ1-1; TRBD1 matches 7 bases. The CDR3 coding sequence is TGTGCCAGTACGGTGCAGGGGGATATGCACACTGAAGCTTTCTTT. Translated: CASTVQGDMHTEAFF.